The text below deals with one T cell receptor (beta chain). The target of this receptor is not known. Base qualities are not provided; no much larger clone lies one nucleotide away. TCRbeta CDR3 regions were amplified from genomic DNA using the immunoSEQ Assay, a bias-controlled multiplex PCR. The authors' analysis ran thus. Nucleated cell counts per sample were estimated from amplification of reference gene primers within the assay. To quantify the absolute abundance of each unique TCRbeta CDR3 rearrangement, sequence reads were collapsed and filtered. For each sample, productive Simpson clonality was calculated as the square root of Simpson's diversity index across productive rearrangements. Sourced from immuneACCESS, this table was stored by TCRdb with only in-frame sequences that have V and J called. A share of the clones is absent; for the studies checked, an unresolved V gene accounts for under half, and the remainder has no known explanation. V, J and clone size are those of that table, while D and trimming were read from the DNA. The sample table contains about 160,000 clones; only one count was recorded for around 90% of them. The ten largest make up approximately 4.1% of the sample.

This sample was taken from a study of blood T cell repertoires in COVID-19 (dated by TCRdb to the early 2020s). In terms of the full investigation: Collaborator samples came from the United States, Italy and Spain and covered acute and convalescent phases of COVID-19. The repertoires were released in a freely available public database intended as a resource for research on the immune response to SARS-CoV-2. Where available, HLA class I and class II types were obtained from metadata supplied by the sample provider rather than from assay-based typing. Subjects who had been exposed to COVID-19, were actively infected with it, or had recovered from it provided the deeply sampled blood TCRbeta repertoires that made up the dataset. The prospective study material was composed of cDNA or gDNA derived from T cells, B-cell-depleted T cells, or PBMCs. The sample metadata nearly always contained a de-identified subject ID, COVID-19 status, age in years and sex. Samples came from the ongoing ImmuneRACE study (first 160 participants) plus 1,254 subjects from 6 global collaborators.

What the authors observed across the whole study: The amount of clinical and demographic metadata varied by source and participant and was provided uncurated.

Another Seattle source contributed samples from volunteer blood donors who had recovered from COVID-19. Whole blood was collected in K2EDTA tubes by collaborating institutions according to the institutions' own protocols. Collaborator samples were shipped for TCRbeta analysis as frozen whole blood, isolated PBMCs, or DNA extracted from either sample type. Relative to germline, V is 6 bases shorter and J is 4 bases shorter, with 15 bases between their ends. The germline V gene (reference sequence) specifies SEHNR as CDR1 and FQNEAQ as CDR2. Inclusive of the bounding cysteine and phenylalanine, the CDR3 is 14 residues long. Only the CDR3 region is kept as DNA, spanning 42 bases read in frame from base 1.

Sequencing was carried out using peripheral blood. The chain is made from TRBV7-9 and TRBJ1-2; the D gene is unclear. The sequence came from a woman aged 60-75 years who had recovered from COVID-19. The CDR3 protein sequence reads: CASSSSGGSYGYTF. The DNA is TGTGCCAGCAGTTCGTCAGGAGGCTCCTATGGCTACACCTTC.